The subject of this entry is one T cell receptor (beta chain). The sample holds a few counts of this clonotype. Its binding antigen is unknown. No quality values exist for individual bases; no much larger clone is one base distant. The data derive from a study of molecular identifiers for immune sequencing clone quantification (dated by TCRdb to the late 2010s). Regarding the complete study: In a replicate experiment, RNA from approximately 22,000 or 94,000 naive CD8 T cells was split into five aliquots, four of which were sequenced. This methods study used CD8 T cells to benchmark TCR RNA copy counting and molecular-identifier clustering-based TCR repertoire sequencing (MIDCIRS).

The protocol used for the library was PCR. The sample was run on an Illumina HiSeq 4000. Preparation of bulk TCR libraries followed a previously described approach, with the TCR primers listed in Table S5. The Qiagen AllPrep DNA/RNA kit was used to purify total RNA. Before analysis, reads from multiple sequencing runs of the same library were pooled. The study's own analysis went as follows. Reads were retained only if an exact TCR constant sequence was present, and the retained reads were trimmed to 150 nt and grouped according to their 12-nt molecular barcodes. Reads within each barcode group were sub-clustered using a 15% Levenshtein threshold, and quality-weighted consensus sequences were constructed for each RNA molecule. Non-functional sequences were discarded, and so were lower-count sequences lying one edit away from another sequence. On the basis of fitting two negative binomial distributions, barcode sub-clusters with fewer than 20% of the maximum read count were discarded. TCRdb trimmed the raw reads at Q25, called clones with MiXCR and kept productive beta chains. Rows with a matching CDR3 protein are joined into one entry that keeps the most common DNA and genes. TCRdb, not the original authors, processed these V and J calls. This sample has more than 450,000 distinct CDR3 sequences in its table, and 20% to 25% of those were observed once. 0.84% of the sample rests with the top ten.

Libraries of naive CD8 T cells were built from 20,000 to 1,000,000 sorted cells, with 10%, 30% or 50% of the purified RNA used. Naive CD8 T cells were FACS-sorted as CD8+CD4-CCR7+CD45RA+ on a BD FACSAria II into RLT Plus buffer. Ten to eleven TCR copies' worth of Jurkat RNA were spiked into about 20,000-1,000,000 naive CD8 T cell samples to test detection sensitivity. CD8 T cells were enriched with RosetteSep CD8+ T Cell Enrichment Cocktail and Ficoll-Paque, followed by ACK red cell lysis. Taken from the germline V gene, the CDR1 and CDR2 loops are SGHTA and FQGTGA. Relative to germline, V is 5 bases shorter and J is 5 bases shorter, with 16 bases between their ends. CDR3 length: 14 amino acids, cysteine to phenylalanine. Only CDR3 DNA remains: 42 bases, in frame from the first base. The research as a whole found: Modeling estimated roughly 3.2 recovered TCR RNA copies per cell, compared with about 10 by digital PCR, which implies around 33% capture efficiency. Highly expanded clone sizes could be underestimated because identical TCR molecules may share a barcode. Spiked-in Jurkat TCR RNA equivalent to a single cell was reported to be detectable even among approximately 1 million naive CD8 T cells. Spiked-in Jurkat TCR RNA (approximately 10 copies' worth), which is not part of the donor repertoire, was contained in the naive libraries. In CMV-specific effector cells, over 99% of molecules were held by clones above 20 RNA copies, whereas under 1% of molecules were held by such clones in naive cells. When barcode sub-clustering was left out, chimeric consensus sequences inflated TCR diversity, with chimeras reaching as high as 47%.

The receptor's source is a human donor in good health. Some libraries in this study had Jurkat cell RNA spiked in. This chain is built from TRBV7-3 and TRBJ2-7, with TRBD1 tentatively as D gene (8 bases match). Source material: naive CD8+ T cells from blood, with Jurkat cell RNA spiked in. The sample's cell subset or site label is to be understood as: FACS-sorted CD8+CD4-CCR7+CD45RA+ naive T cells. The bases read TGTGCCAGCAGCCCAACAGGGGGAGGGGACGAGCAGTACTTC. It translates as CASSPTGGGDEQYF.